The sequence of this TCR beta chain was determined in a study of control samples from healthy donors and cancer patients (dated by TCRdb to 2019 to 2021). Receptors were amplified or captured by the immunoSEQ multiplex PCR assay. TCRdb stores this immuneACCESS table with in-frame sequences only. Part of the clones is absent; in the studies checked, under half of the shortfall reflects unresolved V genes, and no reason is known for the rest. The sample profile shows 120,000 or so clones; about 94% of them were found once. Less than 4.5% of the sample lies in the top ten. Turning to this clone: What this receptor recognizes is not known. No clone much larger than this one lies a single base away; base qualities are absent.

Sequencing was performed on blood. The TCR comes from a man aged 25 to 40 in good health.

Read as DNA, the sequence is TGTGCCAGCTCAGCAGGGAGTTCCCACGAGCAGTACTTC. This is translated as CASSAGSSHEQYF. The chain employs TRBV18 and TRBJ2-7; the D segment may tentatively be TRBD1 or TRBD2, each giving 5 matched bases. V gives up 5 bases and J gives up 5 bases, and the segment between their germline ends measures 13 bases. The germline V gene specifies KGHSH as CDR1 and LQKENI as CDR2. The CDR3 runs 13 residues from the cysteine to the phenylalanine. Of all the DNA, just the CDR3 is kept, 39 bases in frame from base 1.